This entry lists 7 T cell receptor beta chains sequenced from one sample in a study of beta chain features in type 1 diabetes. Expressed TCRB transcripts got sequenced, as all isolated RNA was reverse transcribed. Only in-frame clones appear in the TCRdb table, and some are missing; sequencing was by immunoSEQ multiplex PCR. The table has about 620,000 clones, around 15% seen once. The sequenced sample was naive CD4+ T cells from blood. Receptors originate from a man aged 18 to 35 in good health.

The chain uses TRBV4-3 and TRBJ2-1, with TRBD2 matching 14 bases. CDR1 and CDR2 from the germline V gene are LGHNA and YSLEER. This CDR3 has 19 residues. The junction had 15 bases not matched to a gene; V was cut back by 1 base and J by 10 bases. Here the CDR3 DNA reads TGCGCCAGCAGCCAAGGACCTAGTGAGACTAGCGGGAGGGTAGGGGAGCAGTTCTTC. It specifies CASSQGPSETSGRVGEQFF.

The CDR3 is CASSLAWGGSTYEQYF. CDR3 coding DNA: TGTGCCAGCAGCTTAGCGTGGGGCGGGAGCACCTACGAGCAGTACTTC. The rearrangement joins TRBV7-2 to TRBJ2-7; 7 nucleotides agree with TRBD2. The CDR3 loop spans 16 amino acids. Germline V gene sequence: CDR1 SGHTA, CDR2 FQGNSA. The trim removed 0 bases at V and 2 bases at J, leaving 7 bases unmatched.

The rearrangement joins TRBV5-1 to TRBJ1-5; no firm D call. V gave up 4 bases and J gave up 0 bases, with 5 bases separating them. CDR3 length: 13 residues. In germline, CDR1 is SGHRS, CDR2 YFSETQ. For the CDR3, the DNA is TGCGCCAGCAGCGTAAATAGCAATCAGCCCCAGCATTTT. Protein product: CASSVNSNQPQHF.

The table lists this clone with a few counts. The rearrangement joins TRBV29-1 to TRBJ1-1, with D hard to call. V lost 4 bases and J lost 4, with 7 bases in between. The CDR3 spans 11 residues. CDR1 is SQVTM and CDR2 is ANQGSEA in the germline V gene. The CDR3 reads CSVAWRTEAFF. The CDR3 region has the DNA TGCAGCGTTGCATGGCGCACTGAAGCTTTCTTT. Full variable domain (remainder filled in from reference TRBV29-1 and TRBJ1-1): SAVISQKPSRDICQRGTSLTIQCQVDSQVTMMFWYRQQPGQSLTLIATANQGSEATYESGFVIDKFPISRPNLTFSTLTVSNMSPEDSSIYLCSVAWRTEAFFGQGTRLTVV.

A few counts support this clone. The chain uses TRBV20-1 and TRBJ1-2; D perhaps matches TRBD1 (5 bases). CDR1 is DFQATT and CDR2 is SNEGSKA in the germline V gene (reference sequence). This CDR3 has 11 residues. The CDR3 nucleotides are TGCCTCGGATCAGGGCTCTATGGCTACACCTTC. This encodes CLGSGLYGYTF.

The rearrangement uses TRBV6-1 and TRBJ1-2, with 10 bases matching TRBD1. Germline V CDR1 and CDR2: MNHNS, SASEGT. With 5 bases clipped from V and 8 bases from J, the junction kept 5 bases outside the gene matches. The CDR3 totals 13 residues. The DNA for the CDR3 is TGTGCCAGCAGTCCCGGGACAGGGGCCGGCTACACCTTC. It specifies CASSPGTGAGYTF.

This clone was seen more than once but under ten times. The chain couples TRBV9 to TRBJ1-2; unclear D gene. Trimming removed 0 bases from V and 8 bases from J, with 26 bases in between. The germline gives CDR1 SGDLS, CDR2 YYNGEE. The CDR3 is 18 amino acids. CDR3 protein: CASSVARDPRKSGRGYTF. The CDR3 region has the DNA TGTGCCAGCAGCGTAGCCAGAGACCCTCGAAAGTCCGGACGGGGCTACACCTTC.